This T cell receptor (beta chain) appears in the sequencing data of a study of blood T cells in healthy people across ages. The study, taken as a whole, reports: Per-million-T-cell TCR beta diversity fell roughly linearly with age. Expanded clonotype shifts may have been confounded, as the donors had an unknown CMV status.

CDR3 length: 12 amino acids. Germline V gene lookup returns CDR1 MNHNY and CDR2 SVGAGI (reference sequence). Trimming removed 8 bases at V and 7 bases at J, with 12 bases between. Peripheral blood was drawn, roughly 10 milliliters per donor. No fewer than 5.5 micrograms of total RNA were isolated from every sample. This clonotype was seen more than once but under ten times. Its specificity is unknown. PCR was performed a second time for about 6 to 11 cycles using a sample-barcoded 5' primer and a J-beta primer mix. Each CDR3 protein gets one entry after TCRdb re-called the 5' RACE reads with MiXCR. The top ten hold over 20% of the sample, which has roughly 800,000 distinct CDR3 sequences, 58% seen once.

Sequenced input: blood. The source of this sequence is a man aged 30 to 39 in good health. The rearrangement uses TRBV6-6 and TRBJ2-1; perhaps TRBD1 as D (6 bases). For the CDR3, the DNA is TGTGCCAGCGACTTACAGGGTAATGAGCAGTTCTTC. Its protein is CASDLQGNEQFF.